The clone carrying this T cell receptor beta chain was picked up a small number of times. What it binds is not known. This entry belongs to a study of CD8 T cells in ankylosing spondylitis. Study-wide results and limits: The authors reported significant enrichment of disease-linked clones in matched ankylosing spondylitis synovial fluid. Disease-linked clones bore a CD8+ phenotype, appearing relatively rarely in peripheral blood. Characteristic of ankylosing spondylitis blood, it appeared, was a TCR beta motif comprising about eight highly homologous variants.

TCR beta libraries were made by quantitative 5'-RACE with molecular barcodes. TCRdb redid the calling of the 5' RACE reads with MiXCR, one entry per CDR3 protein. The data show some 840,000 distinct CDR3 sequences, about 12% seen once. The receptor's source is a male donor with ankylosing spondylitis. Specimen: blood, either unsorted or a sorted T cell fraction (not recorded which).

CDR3 loop: CASSWGQYYSYNEQFF. CDR3 bases: TGTGCCAGCAGCTGGGGACAGTACTACTCCTACAATGAGCAGTTCTTC. V is TRBV5-6 and J is TRBJ2-1, with 7 bases fitting TRBD1. This CDR3 is built from 16 residues. Looked up from germline, CDR1 is SGHDT and CDR2 is YYEEEE. V lost 3 bases and J lost 0; bases outside the gene matches: 6.